One sample yielded the 4 T cell receptor beta chains listed below, sequenced in a study of T-cell memory formation after mild COVID-19. TCRdb reanalysed the 5' RACE reads using MiXCR and keeps one entry per CDR3 protein. The top ten clones hold about 12% of a sample with under 550,000 distinct CDR3 sequences, around a sixth of them seen once. Sequenced material: PBMCs or a T cell subset sorted from them (not recorded which). Receptors were obtained from an adult woman who had mild COVID-19 (a few samples of this study predate the infection). Cell type and time point are not known.

This chain connects TRBV20-1 to TRBJ2-3, with D hard to call. Trimming left V 6 bases short and J 7 bases short, with 11 bases between. The CDR3 sequence is 11 residues long. CDR1 and CDR2 (germline): DFQATT, SNEGSKA (reference sequence). The CDR3 loop is CSALNLNTQYF. The CDR3 DNA reads as TGCAGTGCGCTCAATTTAAATACGCAGTATTTT.

This clonotype has ten or more counts. V usage is TRBV12-3 or TRBV12-4 and J usage is TRBJ2-1; D uncertain. V gave up 6 bases and J gave up 3 bases, with 3 bases separating them. The CDR3 is 11 amino acids. This CDR3 is CASRNYNEQFF. CDR3 nucleotide sequence: TGTGCCAGCAGAAACTACAATGAGCAGTTCTTC.

The CDR3, as DNA: TGCGCCAGCAGCTTGGCTTCACAGGGTCCCACTGAAGCTTTCTTT. This translates into CASSLASQGPTEAFF. The chain carries TRBV5-1 and TRBJ1-1; weak D call: TRBD1 (6 bases). CDR3 size: 15 residues. V shed 0 bases and J shed 4 bases, with 13 bases lying between them. Germline V gene sequence: CDR1 SGHRS, CDR2 YFSETQ.

The V call is TRBV6-5, the J call TRBJ2-7; TRBD2 agrees at 10 bases. This CDR3 has 15 amino acids. The V gene's germline CDR1 is MNHEY and CDR2 SVGAGI. V shed 5 bases and J 3 bases; nucleotides not matched to a gene: 7. Written as DNA, the CDR3 is TGTGCCAGCAGTCGGCTAGCGGGAGTTAACTACGAGCAGTACTTC. This sequence encodes CASSRLAGVNYEQYF.